Presented here are 19 T cell receptor beta chains from one specimen sequenced in a study of blood T cell repertoires in COVID-19 (TCRdb year 2020). Receptor amplification or capture employed the immunoSEQ multiplex PCR assay. This immuneACCESS table, as held by TCRdb, lists in-frame sequences with V and J called but not all clones. Of the missing ones, under half trace to an unresolved V gene in checked studies; the others have no known cause. The sample has under 500,000 clones on record, around 89% of them singletons. The ten biggest clones cover 1% to 1.3% of the sample. Sequencing input: PBMCs or T cells enriched from blood (not recorded which). The receptor set was obtained from a man aged 25 to 40 who had recovered from COVID-19.

The chain carries TRBV28 and TRBJ1-1; maybe TRBD1 (6 bases). Trimming cost V 6 bases and J 3 bases, with 17 bases left between them. Looked up from germline, CDR1 is MDHEN and CDR2 is SYDVKM. The CDR3 spans 15 residues. The CDR3 is CASRTRHNRDTEAFF. DNA of the CDR3: TGTGCCAGCAGAACGAGACATAACAGGGACACTGAAGCTTTCTTT.

The chain recombines TRBV28 with TRBJ2-2; 9 bases fit TRBD1. The CDR3 is 16 amino acids. The V segment lost 5 bases and the J segment 1 base; nucleotides outside the gene matches: 5. CDR1 and CDR2 from the germline V gene are MDHEN and SYDVKM. The chain's CDR3 is CASSGRDRENTGELFF. The CDR3 DNA is TGTGCCAGCAGTGGCAGGGACAGGGAGAACACCGGGGAGCTGTTTTTT.

This chain joins TRBV19 and TRBJ2-2; maybe TRBD1 (6 bases). The V end lost 5 bases, the J end lost 6 bases, and 16 bases lay between the germline ends. The CDR3 sequence is 15 residues long. Germline CDR1 and CDR2: LNHDA and SQIVND (reference sequence). DNA of the CDR3: TGTGCCAGTAGTGCACAGGGAGTTGGCGCCGGGGAGCTGTTTTTT. Its translation is CASSAQGVGAGELFF.

The chain uses TRBV24-1 and TRBJ2-5; 8 nucleotides agree with TRBD1. V gave up 4 bases and J gave up 5 bases; unmatched junction bases: 11. The germline V gene encodes CDR1 KGHDR and CDR2 SFDVKD. This CDR3 has 16 residues. Here the CDR3 reads CATSDPGTGPSETQYF. CDR3 sequence (DNA): TGTGCCACCAGTGACCCAGGGACAGGTCCGTCGGAGACCCAGTACTTC.

The J gene is TRBJ2-2, the V gene TRBV21-1; the table calls TRBD1, which could not be checked here. TRBV21-1 is reported as a pseudogene. This CDR3 contains 16 residues. In DNA, the CDR3 is TGTGCCAGCAGTCAAAGGGGAAGACCGAACACCGGGGAGCTGTTTTTT. Protein sequence: CASSQRGRPNTGELFF.

The chain joins TRBV19 to TRBJ1-3; 11 nucleotides line up with TRBD1. With V trimmed by 5 bases and J by 0 bases, 12 bases remained unmatched. CDR3 length equals 19 residues. Germline CDR1 and CDR2: LNHDA and SQIVND (reference sequence). CDR3: CASSLTGTGGPFSGNTIYF. CDR3 sequence (DNA): TGTGCCAGTAGTCTTACCGGGACAGGGGGACCATTCTCTGGAAACACCATATATTTT.

The rearrangement uses TRBV10-3 and TRBJ2-5, with unresolved D. This CDR3 is built from 14 residues. The V gene's germline CDR1 is ENHRY and CDR2 SYGVKD. Trimming took 1 base from V and 0 from J, leaving 6 bases between them. The CDR3 coding sequence is TGTGCCATCAGTGAGTTGTCTAACCAAGAGACCCAGTACTTC. This sequence encodes CAISELSNQETQYF.

CDR3 bases: TGTGCCAGCAGTTTAGAGGACTACAATGAGCAGTTCTTC. It codes for CASSLEDYNEQFF. This rearrangement joins TRBV6-5 to TRBJ2-1; D call uncertain. Trimming stripped 4 bases from V and 3 bases from J, with 7 bases between. The germline gives CDR1 MNHEY, CDR2 SVGAGI. This CDR3 is built from 13 residues.

This clone appeared a single time. The chain uses TRBV5-1 and TRBJ2-3; TRBD2 agrees at 9 bases. CDR1 and CDR2 (germline): SGHRS, YFSETQ. After removal of 4 bases from V and 4 bases from J, the junction contained 13 bases not matched to a gene. The CDR3 contains 17 residues. The CDR3 nucleotides are TGCGCCAGCAGCCCACGACCAGCGGGAGGAGGCCCAGATACGCAGTATTTT. Translated, it gives CASSPRPAGGGPDTQYF.

The chain recombines TRBV11-2 with TRBJ2-3; 12 bases fit TRBD2. This CDR3 is built from 15 residues. After removal of 3 bases from V and 4 bases from J, the junction contained 2 bases not matched to a gene. Germline loops: CDR1 SGHAT, CDR2 FQNNGV. This CDR3 is CASSFLAGGPDTQYF. The CDR3 bases are TGTGCCAGCAGCTTCCTAGCGGGAGGGCCAGATACGCAGTATTTT. Variable domain in full (rest from reference TRBV11-2 and TRBJ2-3): EAGVAQSPRYKIIEKRQSVAFWCNPISGHATLYWYQQILGQGPKLLIQFQNNGVVDDSQLPKDRFSAERLKGVDSTLKIQPAKLEDSAVYLCASSFLAGGPDTQYFGPGTRLTVL.

The gene calls are TRBV21-1 and TRBJ1-1; the table's D call, TRBD1, has no DNA check behind it. TRBV21-1 constitutes a pseudogene. This CDR3 region has 15 residues. The CDR3 protein is CASEQLGTSNTEAFF. The CDR3 bases are TGTGCCAGCGAGCAATTGGGCACCTCGAACACTGAAGCTTTCTTT.

The V and J genes are TRBV28 and TRBJ2-7; D is unclear. The CDR3 runs to 11 residues. Germline CDR1 reads MDHEN; CDR2 reads SYDVKM. V was pared by 8 bases and J by 3 bases, with 8 bases between. The CDR3 coding sequence is TGTGCCAGCGGTGGAGACTACGAGCAGTACTTC. Translation: CASGGDYEQYF.

The gene calls are TRBV10-3 and TRBJ1-1, with 11 bases lining up with TRBD1. V shed 3 bases, J shed 10 bases, and the junction held 4 bases outside the gene matches. The germline gives CDR1 ENHRY, CDR2 SYGVKD. This CDR3 region has 13 residues. Here the CDR3 DNA reads TGTGCCATCAGTGAAAGGGGGACAGGGGGAGCTTTCTTT. Its translation is CAISERGTGGAFF.

In the case of this clone: Other DNA sequences in the same sample also yield this CDR3. The V gene is TRBV5-1, the J gene TRBJ2-7, with 11 bases lining up with TRBD1. Germline assignment: CDR1 SGHRS and CDR2 YFSETQ. The CDR3 sequence is 15 residues long. Trimming cost V 4 bases and J 2 bases; bases outside gene matches: 5. The CDR3 sequence: CASSPGTGGAYEQYF. CDR3 in DNA: TGCGCCAGCAGCCCCGGGACAGGGGGAGCCTACGAGCAGTACTTC.

The gene calls are TRBV6-5 and TRBJ1-4; the D gene is possibly TRBD1 (5 bases). The CDR3 consists of 14 residues. From germline, CDR1 is MNHEY and CDR2 SVGAGI. The germline V and J ends were trimmed by 5 bases and 4 bases, with 11 bases remaining between them. CDR3 nucleotides: TGTGCCAGCAGTAAGACAGACCTTAATGAAAAACTGTTTTTT. It codes for CASSKTDLNEKLFF.

This chain connects TRBV7-3 to TRBJ1-1; 7 bases are shared with TRBD1. The CDR3 is 14 residues long. Germline lookup yields CDR1 SGHTA and CDR2 FQGTGA. With V trimmed by 4 bases and J by 7 bases, 9 bases remained unmatched. CDR3 sequence: CASSSQQGSVEAFF. The CDR3 coding sequence is TGTGCCAGCAGCTCCCAACAGGGGAGTGTTGAAGCTTTCTTT.

V gene TRBV18 combines with J gene TRBJ2-7; D is ambiguous. Trimming stripped 6 bases from V and 2 bases from J, with 5 bases between. Germline V gives CDR1 KGHSH, CDR2 LQKENI. The CDR3 covers 11 residues. In nucleotides, the CDR3 is TGTGCCAGCTCCTCTACCTACGAGCAGTACTTC. As protein: CASSSTYEQYF.

The J gene is TRBJ2-1, the V gene TRBV6-5; TRBD2 matches at 10 bases. The CDR3 sequence is 13 residues long. The ends lost 8 bases at V and 8 bases at J; junction bases unmatched: 6. Germline loops: CDR1 MNHEY, CDR2 SVGAGI. The CDR3 loop reads CASGSSGSYEQFF. The CDR3 DNA reads as TGTGCCAGCGGGTCTAGCGGGAGTTATGAGCAGTTCTTC.

The chain links TRBV13 to TRBJ1-1, with TRBD1 identical over 7 bases. The CDR3 has 17 residues. Germline trimming cut 5 bases from V and 0 bases from J; bases unmatched to any gene: 12. Germline CDR1 PRHDT, CDR2 FYEKMQ (reference sequence). The CDR3: CASSLPANRGMNTEAFF. CDR3 nucleotide sequence: TGTGCCAGCAGCCTTCCCGCCAACAGGGGAATGAACACTGAAGCTTTCTTT.